The 24 T cell receptor beta chains below were found in one sample sequenced in a study of Ad26.COV2.S vaccination and SARS-CoV-2 variants. Treatment specified: around 19 received Ad26.COV2.S at low or high dose, single or two shots; roughly 5 received placebo; per-sample allocation not given. Sampling happened 63 days after the first vaccine or placebo injection. Sequenced by immunoSEQ multiplex PCR; TCRdb stores in-frame clones only, minus some. The sample has around 450,000 clones; 89% are singletons. Here the sequenced sample was peripheral blood, taken in a trial of Ad26.COV2.S vaccine versus placebo. These TCRs come from a person aged 18 to 65 who received the Ad26.COV2.S COVID-19 vaccine or a placebo.

V and J are TRBV5-8 and TRBJ2-5, with D hard to call. V was pared by 0 bases and J by 1 base, with 16 bases between. CDR3 length equals 17 residues. Germline CDR1 reads SGHTS; CDR2 reads YDEGEE. The CDR3 DNA reads TGTGCCAGCAGCTTGGAGTTCGGTGGTGGTTTCCAAGAGACCCAGTACTTC. Protein sequence: CASSLEFGGGFQETQYF.

The CDR3 bases are TGCGCCAGCAGCCTGACCAGGACGGGCAATGAGCAGTTCTTC. Amino acid sequence: CASSLTRTGNEQFF. The rearrangement joins TRBV5-1 to TRBJ2-1, with D hard to call. CDR1 and CDR2 (germline): SGHRS, YFSETQ. Trimming took off 4 bases at V and 6 bases at J, with 14 bases between the two ends. The CDR3 is made up of 14 amino acids.

V is TRBV6-5 and J is TRBJ2-2, with D hard to call. The germline V gene has CDR1 MNHEY and CDR2 SVGAGI. V lost 7 bases and J 2 bases, leaving 11 bases between the germline ends. The CDR3 is 14 residues long. The CDR3 sequence: CASMPPLNTGELFF. CDR3 DNA: TGTGCCAGCATGCCCCCCCTCAACACCGGGGAGCTGTTTTTT.

This clone was found a few times. The chain carries TRBV10-1 and TRBJ2-7, with D hard to call. Trimming cost V 8 bases and J 0 bases, with 5 bases left between them. CDR3 size: 11 residues. Germline V gene sequence: CDR1 WNHNN, CDR2 SYGVQD (reference sequence). The CDR3 coding sequence is TGCGCCAGCCCTAGCTCCTACGAGCAGTACGTC. Translation: CASPSSYEQYV.

This sequence joins TRBV7-9 and TRBJ2-3; 7 positions agree with TRBD2. J was trimmed by 2 bases and V by 8 bases; bases with no gene match: 4. The CDR3 runs 13 residues. Germline CDR1 and CDR2: SEHNR and FQNEAQ (reference sequence). CDR3 nucleotides: TGTGCCAGCGGGGAGGGACTCACAGATACGCAGTATTTT. Encoded protein: CASGEGLTDTQYF.

The CDR3 coding sequence is TGTGCCAGCAGTTTCGACAGGAACAATTCACCCCTCCACTTT. Translating gives CASSFDRNNSPLHF. The chain has TRBV28 and TRBJ1-6; TRBD1 might be the D (6 bases). V was cut by 3 bases and J by 7 bases, with 10 bases left in between. CDR1 and CDR2 from the germline V gene are MDHEN and SYDVKM. The CDR3 is 14 amino acids.

The chain couples TRBV4-2 to TRBJ1-2; the match to TRBD1 covers 9 bases. V lost 1 base and J lost 7; bases outside the gene matches: 4. CDR1 and CDR2 from the germline V gene are LGHNA and YNFKEQ. The CDR3 sequence is 14 residues long. The CDR3 coding sequence is TGTGCCAGCAGCCAAGGAACAGGGGGCACTGGCTACACCTTC. Translated, it gives CASSQGTGGTGYTF.

The chain combines TRBV6-5 with TRBJ1-2; a possible D gene is TRBD1 (6 bases). The CDR3 runs 13 residues. With 10 bases removed from V and 0 bases from J, the gap between germline ends came to 12 bases. In germline, CDR1 is MNHEY, CDR2 SVGAGI. DNA of the CDR3: TGTGCCACTAGGGGGGGAGCTAACTATGGCTACACCTTC. Amino acids: CATRGGANYGYTF.

The CDR3 spells CASSPNRGDTEAFF. The CDR3 DNA is TGTGCCAGCTCACCTAACAGGGGGGACACTGAAGCTTTCTTT. The chain links TRBV18 to TRBJ1-1; 8 nucleotides match TRBD1. Germline values: CDR1 KGHSH, CDR2 LQKENI. This CDR3 contains 14 residues. V was pared by 3 bases and J by 3 bases, with 3 bases of the junction left unmatched.

The chain recombines TRBV4-1 with TRBJ2-3, with 13 positions matching TRBD2. The J segment lost 3 bases and the V segment lost 2 bases, leaving 11 bases of the junction unmatched. CDR1 and CDR2 (germline): MGHRA, YSYEKL. The CDR3 is made up of 19 amino acids. This CDR3 reads CASSQFGLAGAGGTDTQYF. The CDR3 coding sequence is TGCGCCAGCAGCCAATTCGGACTAGCGGGAGCCGGGGGGACAGATACGCAGTATTTT.

This clone was seen only a few times. This sample includes further DNA sequences coding for the same CDR3. The rearrangement uses TRBV9 and TRBJ1-6, with D perhaps TRBD1 (6 bases). Germline V gene sequence: CDR1 SGDLS, CDR2 YYNGEE. The CDR3 length is 16 residues. Trimming removed 0 bases from V and 4 bases from J, with 11 bases in between. CDR3 sequence reads: CASSVAGDTYNSPLHF. The CDR3 DNA reads as TGTGCCAGCAGCGTAGCAGGGGACACTTATAATTCACCCCTCCACTTT.

V gene TRBV7-2 combines with J gene TRBJ2-3; D not resolved. Germline V CDR1 and CDR2: SGHTA, FQGNSA. Trimming took off 5 bases at V and 8 bases at J, with 20 bases between the two ends. This CDR3 contains 15 residues. The CDR3 coding sequence is TGTGCCAGCAGCCTCACCGGTAGCTTCCTGGGTACGCAGTATTTT. Encoded protein: CASSLTGSFLGTQYF.

The rearrangement joins TRBV21-1 to TRBJ2-7; TRBD1, the table's D call, was not compared with the DNA. TRBV21-1 counts as a pseudogene. This CDR3 is 14 amino acids long. CDR3 nucleotides: TGTGCCAGCAGCAAGGGACAGGGGAACTACGAGCAGTACTTC. Translating gives CASSKGQGNYEQYF.

The chain combines TRBV5-8 with TRBJ2-2; D may be TRBD2 (6 bases). Looked up from germline, CDR1 is SGHTS and CDR2 is YDEGEE. Trimming pared 4 bases from V and 6 bases from J, leaving 16 bases between. The CDR3 runs to 15 residues. CDR3: CASSHPGTSPGELFF. CDR3 DNA: TGTGCCAGCAGCCACCCCGGAACTAGCCCCGGGGAGCTGTTTTTT.

The chain recombines TRBV19 with TRBJ1-6; 10 positions agree with TRBD1. The CDR3 is 16 residues long. With 5 bases clipped from V and 10 bases from J, the junction kept 11 bases outside the gene matches. From germline, CDR1 is LNHDA and CDR2 SQIVND (reference sequence). Here the CDR3 reads CASSAGTGVGRSPLHF. The CDR3 nucleotides are TGTGCCAGTAGTGCTGGGACAGGGGTCGGAAGATCACCCCTCCACTTT.

The chain links TRBV9 to TRBJ2-5, with a weak D call TRBD2 (5 bases). The CDR3 totals 13 residues. The germline gives CDR1 SGDLS, CDR2 YYNGEE. V gave up 3 bases and J gave up 5 bases, with 11 bases separating them. In DNA form, the CDR3 reads TGTGCCAGCAGCGATAAGGGCGGGGAGACCCAGTACTTC. As protein: CASSDKGGETQYF.

V usage is TRBV5-1 and J usage is TRBJ2-5; 7 bases map to TRBD2. Germline V lookup: CDR1 SGHRS, CDR2 YFSETQ. This CDR3 contains 14 residues. The ends lost 2 bases at V and 6 bases at J; junction bases unmatched: 7. The CDR3 DNA is TGCGCCAGCAGCTTTGGGGCGGGAGTGAAGACCCAGTACTTC. This gives the protein CASSFGAGVKTQYF.

The J gene is TRBJ1-1, the V gene TRBV4-3; D gene unclear. V lost 0 bases to trimming and J lost 3 bases, with 17 bases between them. The germline V gene encodes CDR1 LGHNA and CDR2 YSLEER. The CDR3 runs 17 residues. The CDR3 DNA reads TGCGCCAGCAGCCAAGAGCCGTTCGGCGACCGATACACTGAAGCTTTCTTT. Amino acids: CASSQEPFGDRYTEAFF.

In nucleotides, the CDR3 is TGTGCCAGCAGCGTAGGAAGCAGACCATATGGCTACACCTTC. Translation gives CASSVGSRPYGYTF. The genes are TRBV9 and TRBJ1-2; D uncertain. CDR3 length: 14 amino acids. V lost 0 bases, J lost 5 bases, and 11 bases lay in between. The germline V gene encodes CDR1 SGDLS and CDR2 YYNGEE.

The chain is built from TRBV19 and TRBJ2-7, with 11 bases matching TRBD2. Germline V CDR1 and CDR2: LNHDA, SQIVND (reference sequence). The CDR3 runs 15 residues. Losses at the gene ends were 8 bases for V and 0 bases for J; bases not matched to a gene: 6. The CDR3 nucleotides are TGTGCCAGTGGGGCTAGCGGGAGGTACTCCTACGAGCAGTACGTC. Amino acids: CASGASGRYSYEQYV.

This chain uses TRBV30 with TRBJ1-5; maybe TRBD1 (5 bases). Trimming left V 5 bases short and J 6 bases short, with 23 bases between. This CDR3 is 16 amino acids long. Looked up from germline, CDR1 is GTSNPN and CDR2 is SVGIG (reference sequence). The CDR3 nucleotides read TGTGCCTGGGGTCGCCCTGGGACGACCTGGGGTCAGCCCCAGCATTTT. This gives the protein CAWGRPGTTWGQPQHF.

The rearrangement joins TRBV7-9 to TRBJ1-2; no definite D call. V lost 4 bases and J 2 bases, leaving 14 bases between the germline ends. The CDR3 is made up of 15 amino acids. Germline lookup yields CDR1 SEHNR and CDR2 FQNEAQ (reference sequence). This chain's CDR3 is CASSSVRRGNYGYTF. The CDR3 DNA is TGTGCCAGCAGCTCCGTAAGGCGTGGGAACTATGGCTACACCTTC.

The chain links TRBV7-2 to TRBJ2-3, with no clear D. Per germline, CDR1 SGHTA and CDR2 FQGNSA. The CDR3 has 10 residues. V lost 4 bases and J 11 bases, leaving 7 bases between the germline ends. The CDR3, as DNA: TGTGCCAGCAGCTCCCTCTTGCAGTATTTT. Translated, it gives CASSSLLQYF.

The chain links TRBV5-4 to TRBJ2-5; 7 bases agree with TRBD1. Germline values: CDR1 SGHNT, CDR2 YYREEE (reference sequence). The V and J ends lost 0 bases and 2 bases, in that order; junction bases with no gene match: 4. The CDR3 runs to 15 residues. The CDR3 loop reads CASSLVGTAQETQYF. Here the CDR3 DNA reads TGTGCCAGCAGCTTGGTGGGGACAGCACAAGAGACCCAGTACTTC.